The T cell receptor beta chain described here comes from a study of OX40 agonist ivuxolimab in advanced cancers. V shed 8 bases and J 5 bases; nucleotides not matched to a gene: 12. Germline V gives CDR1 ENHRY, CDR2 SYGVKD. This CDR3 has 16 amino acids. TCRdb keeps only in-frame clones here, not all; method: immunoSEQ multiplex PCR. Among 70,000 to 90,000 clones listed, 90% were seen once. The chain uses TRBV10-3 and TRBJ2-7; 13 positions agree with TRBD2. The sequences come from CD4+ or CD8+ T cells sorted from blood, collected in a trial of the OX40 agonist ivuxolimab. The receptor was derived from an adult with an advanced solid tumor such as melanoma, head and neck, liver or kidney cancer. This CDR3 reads CAIQPGTSGVGHEQYF. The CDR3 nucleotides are TGTGCCATCCAACCCGGGACTAGCGGGGTCGGCCACGAGCAGTACTTC.